Included here is one TCR beta chain sequence, with context. Its antigen is still unknown. These data are taken from a study of T cells in localized non-small cell lung cancer. Study-level findings and limits: Adjacent lung was found to contain a median about 62 of the top 100 tumor clones. Heterogeneity is still possible, as just one tumor region was sequenced.

V gave up 4 bases and J gave up 5 bases; unmatched junction bases: 11. Germline CDR1 reads SGHVS; CDR2 reads FNYEAQ. CDR3 size: 16 residues. TCRdb's table, derived via immunoSEQ multiplex PCR, lists solely in-frame clones and lacks some. This sample has around 33,000 clones, with around 79% found just once. The clonotype was recovered from a male donor at least 60 years old with stage III squamous cell lung carcinoma. The sequenced sample was peripheral blood, obtained before any cancer treatment. This rearrangement joins TRBV7-6 to TRBJ2-5; 9 nucleotides align to TRBD1. CDR3 DNA: TGTGCCAGCAGCTATGCTCTTACAGGGGGCGGGGAGACCCAGTACTTC. Its protein is CASSYALTGGGETQYF.